Each of the 11 T cell receptor beta chains below was sequenced from the same sample in a study of CD8 T cells in Susac syndrome. Random hexamers were used to reverse transcribe roughly 0.5 to 1 ug of RNA. One entry per CDR3 protein, called by TCRdb with MiXCR from the immunoSEQ multiplex PCR reads. Among 210,000 or so distinct CDR3 sequences, approximately 94% were seen once, and the ten largest hold about 0.14%. The material sequenced was CD4+ T cells from PBMCs. Source of these receptors: a human donor with Susac syndrome.

This chain joins TRBV4-2 and TRBJ1-2, with D unresolved. The V end lost 6 bases, the J end lost 8 bases, and 16 bases lay between the germline ends. The germline V gene encodes CDR1 LGHNA and CDR2 YNFKEQ. The CDR3 has 13 residues. The CDR3 region has the DNA TGTGCCAGCAGGAACGTATACGGGAGGGGCTACACCTTC. Its translation: CASRNVYGRGYTF.

The CDR3 sequence: CASSLVRTDKRETQYF. For the CDR3, the DNA is TGTGCCAGCAGCTTAGTCAGAACCGACAAGAGAGAGACCCAGTACTTC. V gene TRBV7-2 combines with J gene TRBJ2-5, with D unresolved. V was cut by 1 base and J by 4 bases, with 16 bases left in between. Looked up from germline, CDR1 is SGHTA and CDR2 is FQGNSA. The length of the CDR3 is 16 residues.

The V call is TRBV20-1, the J call TRBJ1-6, with a tentative D call TRBD1 (5 bases). The V gene lost 5 bases and the J gene lost 5 bases, with 22 bases spanning the gap. Per the germline V gene, CDR1 is DFQATT and CDR2 is SNEGSKA (reference sequence). CDR3 length equals 17 residues. The CDR3 sequence is CSARRGAQAANNSPLHF. For the CDR3, the DNA is TGCAGTGCTCGCCGCGGGGCCCAGGCAGCTAATAATTCACCCCTCCACTTT.

In DNA form, the CDR3 reads TGTGCCACCAGCATCCGGATGGGCCGCGCTTTCTTT. The encoded protein is CATSIRMGRAFF. The chain links TRBV15 to TRBJ1-1; D remains unclear. Trimming took 4 bases from V and 11 from J, leaving 14 bases between them. This CDR3 comprises 12 residues. Germline CDR1 reads LNHNV; CDR2 reads YYDKDF (reference sequence).

This clonotype was seen a handful of times. CDR3 coding DNA: TGTGCCAGCAGTGGGAGGCAGGGGATTGAAGCTTTCTTT. Translated, it gives CASSGRQGIEAFF. The chain joins TRBV6-1 to TRBJ1-1; D perhaps matches TRBD1 (6 bases). Germline V gene data show CDR1 as MNHNS and CDR2 as SASEGT. V lost 4 bases and J lost 7, with 13 bases in between. This CDR3 is built from 13 residues.

The chain joins TRBV20-1 to TRBJ1-5; D remains ambiguous. The germline V and J ends were trimmed by 0 bases and 6 bases, with 9 bases remaining between them. This CDR3 has 13 amino acids. Germline V gene lookup returns CDR1 DFQATT and CDR2 SNEGSKA (reference sequence). CDR3 in amino acids: CSARDRVFQPQHF. As DNA, the CDR3 is TGCAGTGCTAGAGATAGAGTTTTTCAGCCCCAGCATTTT.

CDR3 coding DNA: TGCAGTGCTAGAGGATCAGGGGCCAGCGGCTACACCTTC. Amino acid sequence: CSARGSGASGYTF. V gene TRBV20-1 combines with J gene TRBJ1-2; weak D call: TRBD1 (6 bases). The V gene's germline CDR1 is DFQATT and CDR2 SNEGSKA (reference sequence). The V end lost 1 base, the J end lost 8 bases, and 14 bases lay between the germline ends. The CDR3 consists of 13 residues.

The rearrangement links TRBV10-3 to TRBJ2-7, with no clear D. The germline CDR1 and CDR2 sequences are ENHRY and SYGVKD. V was cut by 0 bases and J by 4 bases, with 13 bases left in between. There are 15 residues in the CDR3. CDR3 nucleotide sequence: TGTGCCATCAGTGAGTCGAATTCGGGTTCATACGAGCAGTACTTC. The encoded protein is CAISESNSGSYEQYF.

This sequence joins TRBV3-1 and TRBJ2-7; TRBD1 aligns across 7 bases. CDR3 length: 14 amino acids. The germline V gene has CDR1 LGHDT and CDR2 YNNKEL (reference sequence). Losses at the gene ends were 4 bases for V and 3 bases for J; bases not matched to a gene: 6. The CDR3 loop reads CASSLDRDSYEQYF. The DNA for the CDR3 is TGTGCCAGCAGCCTGGACCGGGACAGCTACGAGCAGTACTTC.

This clonotype was observed once. V and J are TRBV29-1 and TRBJ2-3, with D tentatively TRBD1 or TRBD2 (5 bases each). The CDR3 is 12 amino acids. Trimming took 6 bases from V and 4 from J, leaving 11 bases between them. CDR1 and CDR2 (germline): SQVTM, ANQGSEA. CDR3 in DNA: TGCAGCGTCAGCGAGGGGCCAGATACGCAGTATTTT. Translation: CSVSEGPDTQYF.

In its sample, this clonotype was seen once. The genes are TRBV30 and TRBJ1-2; D is undetermined. This CDR3 contains 11 residues. Germline CDR1 reads GTSNPN; CDR2 reads SVGIG (reference sequence). Trimming took 5 bases from V and 0 from J, leaving 4 bases between them. CDR3 in DNA: TGTGCCTGGTGGACTAACTATGGCTACACCTTC. It is translated as CAWWTNYGYTF.